This TCR beta chain emerged from a study of T cell responses to AZD1222 COVID-19 vaccine. The CDR3 is 14 amino acids. Deletions cut 0 bases from V and 7 bases from J, with 10 bases between. Germline V gene sequence: CDR1 MNHEY, CDR2 SVGEGT. This clone was counted a few times. What it binds is not known. Study observations and caveats: Most donors were white British and more were female, and clonal diversity was possibly underestimated. The study reported that nearly half of spike-specific TCRs target unmutated variant regions. At study baseline, merely over 5 AZD1222 recipients were seropositive.

Generated by immunoSEQ multiplex PCR, the TCRdb table keeps only in-frame clones and is missing some. The sample holds about 100,000 clones, around 87% seen once. The genes are TRBV6-2 or TRBV6-3 and TRBJ1-5; D remains unclear. The sample in question was peripheral blood, obtained on day 0 of MenACWY control vaccination. This TCR came from an adult in good health. CDR3 nucleotides: TGTGCCAGCAGTTACTCTTGGGGTGGCCAGCCCCAGCATTTT. This encodes CASSYSWGGQPQHF.